This TCR beta chain was obtained from a study of Tregs in tolerant kidney transplant recipients. Findings of the study overall: This study did not directly address biological reproducibility. The small number of patients limits these findings pending further validation.

The table came from immunoSEQ multiplex PCR; TCRdb's copy has only in-frame clones and leaves some out. The table has approximately 75,000 clones, 80% to 95% seen once. The table lists this clone with a count of one. Its specificity is unknown. With V trimmed by 3 bases and J by 2 bases, 7 bases remained unmatched. The CDR3 extends over 16 amino acids. Germline V gives CDR1 SGHAT, CDR2 FQNNGV. An overnight rest at 37°C with approximately 210 IU/ml IL-2 preceded regulatory T cell sorting from thawed PBMCs. The TCR sequence derives from a human donor who received a combined kidney and bone marrow transplant. This chain uses TRBV11-2 with TRBJ2-3; 8 bases agree with TRBD1. Here the sequenced sample was Tregs from blood, taken before the transplant. CDR3 loop: CASSFTGGKFTDTQYF. In DNA, the CDR3 is TGTGCCAGCAGCTTTACAGGGGGAAAATTCACAGATACGCAGTATTTT.